The T cell receptor beta chain described here comes from a study of cytomegalovirus exposure and HLA in healthy donors. In the study overall: An earlier analysis found under 130 million unique TCR beta sequences from 150 million to 200 million T cells.

Primers: 60 Vbeta forward and 13 Jbeta reverse. TCRdb's table, derived via immunoSEQ multiplex PCR, lists solely in-frame clones and lacks some. The sample contains roughly 120,000 clones, about two thirds of which appear only once. Germline CDR1 is MNHEY and CDR2 is SVGAGI. The length of the CDR3 is 16 residues. Trimming stripped 2 bases from V and 0 bases from J, with 13 bases between. The sequenced sample consisted of PBMCs. This chain connects TRBV6-5 to TRBJ1-2; TRBD1 is a possible D gene (6 bases). This TCR was recovered from a woman aged 40-49 years in good health and CMV-seropositive. CDR3 coding DNA: TGTGCCAGCAGTTACCTTACTACAGGGTCTAACTATGGCTACACCTTC. Translation gives CASSYLTTGSNYGYTF.